This TCR beta chain was retrieved from a study of blood T cell repertoires in COVID-19. About the research overall: Sites across the United States, Italy and Spain contributed samples from acute and convalescent COVID-19. T cells, B-cell-depleted T cells, or PBMCs provided the cDNA or gDNA that served as material.

This clone showed up just once. Produced via immunoSEQ multiplex PCR; TCRdb's table is partial and in-frame only. The sample holds roughly 250,000 clones; more than 65% are singletons and the top ten take over 3%. The V gene's germline CDR1 is WSHSY and CDR2 SAAADI. The CDR3 length is 15 residues. The V and J ends lost 5 bases and 4 bases respectively, with 15 bases between them. Sequencing was done on a sample of peripheral blood. The clonotype was recovered from a woman aged 35 to 49 with active or convalescent COVID-19. The gene calls are TRBV10-2 and TRBJ1-5; D is perhaps TRBD1 (5 bases). CDR3 coding DNA: TGCGCCAGCAGTTTAAACAAGGAGGGGAATCAGCCCCAGCATTTT. The encoded protein is CASSLNKEGNQPQHF.